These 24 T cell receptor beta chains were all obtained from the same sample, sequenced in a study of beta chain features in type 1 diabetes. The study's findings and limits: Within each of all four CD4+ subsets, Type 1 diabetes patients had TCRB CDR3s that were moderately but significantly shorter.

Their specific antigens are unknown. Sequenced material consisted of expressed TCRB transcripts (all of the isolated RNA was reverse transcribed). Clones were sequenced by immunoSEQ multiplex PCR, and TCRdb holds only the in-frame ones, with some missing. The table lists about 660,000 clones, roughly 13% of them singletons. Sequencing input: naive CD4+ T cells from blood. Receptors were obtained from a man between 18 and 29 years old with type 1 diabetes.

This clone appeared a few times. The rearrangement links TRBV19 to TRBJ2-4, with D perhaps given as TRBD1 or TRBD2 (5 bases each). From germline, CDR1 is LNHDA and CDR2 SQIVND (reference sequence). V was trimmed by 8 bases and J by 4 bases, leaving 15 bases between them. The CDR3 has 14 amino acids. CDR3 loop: CASRDQGGKNIQYF. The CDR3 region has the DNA TGTGCCAGTCGGGACCAGGGCGGGAAAAACATTCAGTACTTC.

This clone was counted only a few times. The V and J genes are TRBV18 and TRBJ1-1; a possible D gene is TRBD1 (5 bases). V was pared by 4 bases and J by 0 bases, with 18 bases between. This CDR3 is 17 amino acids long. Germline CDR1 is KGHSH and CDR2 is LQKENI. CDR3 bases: TGTGCCAGCTCACTCCTCGGGGGGGACGGGATGAACACTGAAGCTTTCTTT. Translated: CASSLLGGDGMNTEAFF.

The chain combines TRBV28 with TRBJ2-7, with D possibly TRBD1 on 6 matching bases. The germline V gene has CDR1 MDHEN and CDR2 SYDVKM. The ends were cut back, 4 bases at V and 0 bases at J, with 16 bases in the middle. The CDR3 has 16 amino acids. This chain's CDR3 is CASSSVGDTVSYEQYF. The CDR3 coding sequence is TGTGCCAGCAGTTCAGTCGGGGACACCGTCTCCTACGAGCAGTACTTC.

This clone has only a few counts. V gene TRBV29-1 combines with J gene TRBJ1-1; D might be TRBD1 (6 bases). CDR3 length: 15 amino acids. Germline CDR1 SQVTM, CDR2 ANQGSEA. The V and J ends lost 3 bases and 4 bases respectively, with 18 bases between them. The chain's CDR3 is CSVEYVGGRGTEAFF. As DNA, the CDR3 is TGCAGCGTTGAGTACGTAGGGGGGAGAGGCACTGAAGCTTTCTTT.

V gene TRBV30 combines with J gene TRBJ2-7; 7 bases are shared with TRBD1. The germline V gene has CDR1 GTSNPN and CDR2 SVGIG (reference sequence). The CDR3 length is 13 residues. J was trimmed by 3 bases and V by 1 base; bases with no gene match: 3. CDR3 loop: CAWSGQGFYEQYF. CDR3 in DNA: TGTGCCTGGAGTGGACAGGGCTTCTACGAGCAGTACTTC.

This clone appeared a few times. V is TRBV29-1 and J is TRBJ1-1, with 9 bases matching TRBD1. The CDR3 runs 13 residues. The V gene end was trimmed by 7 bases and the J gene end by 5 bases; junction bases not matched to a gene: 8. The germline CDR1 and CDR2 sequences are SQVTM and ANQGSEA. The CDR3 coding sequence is TGCAGCGCCCGGGGACAGGGCCAAACTGAAGCTTTCTTT. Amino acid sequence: CSARGQGQTEAFF.

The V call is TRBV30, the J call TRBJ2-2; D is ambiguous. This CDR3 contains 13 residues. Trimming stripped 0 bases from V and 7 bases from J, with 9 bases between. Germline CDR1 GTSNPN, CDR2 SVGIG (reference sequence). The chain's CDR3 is CAWSVQGIGELFF. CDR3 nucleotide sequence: TGTGCCTGGAGTGTACAAGGTATCGGGGAGCTGTTTTTT.

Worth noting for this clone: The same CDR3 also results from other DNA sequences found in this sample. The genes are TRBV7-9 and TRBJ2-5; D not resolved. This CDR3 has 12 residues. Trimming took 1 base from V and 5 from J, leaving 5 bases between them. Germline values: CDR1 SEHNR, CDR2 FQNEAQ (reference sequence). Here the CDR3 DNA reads TGTGCCAGCAGCTTAGGGGTGGAGACCCAGTACTTC. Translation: CASSLGVETQYF.

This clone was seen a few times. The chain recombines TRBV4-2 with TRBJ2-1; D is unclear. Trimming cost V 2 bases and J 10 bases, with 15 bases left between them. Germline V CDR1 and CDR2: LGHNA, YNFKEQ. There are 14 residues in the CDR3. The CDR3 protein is CASSQRRPPEEQFF. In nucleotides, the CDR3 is TGTGCCAGCAGCCAAAGACGCCCCCCCGAAGAGCAGTTCTTC.

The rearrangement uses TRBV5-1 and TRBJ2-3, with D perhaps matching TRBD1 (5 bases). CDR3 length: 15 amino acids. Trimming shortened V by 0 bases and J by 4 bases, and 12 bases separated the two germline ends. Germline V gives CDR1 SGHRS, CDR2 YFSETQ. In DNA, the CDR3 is TGCGCCAGCAGCTTGGCTCTACAGGTCGCAGATACGCAGTATTTT. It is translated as CASSLALQVADTQYF.

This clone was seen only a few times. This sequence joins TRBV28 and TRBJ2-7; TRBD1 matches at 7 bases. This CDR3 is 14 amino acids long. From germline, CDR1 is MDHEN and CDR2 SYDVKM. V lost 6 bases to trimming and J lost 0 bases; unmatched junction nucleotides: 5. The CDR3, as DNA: TGTGCCAGCAGCGCCCCAGGGGGCTCCTACGAGCAGTACTTC. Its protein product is CASSAPGGSYEQYF.

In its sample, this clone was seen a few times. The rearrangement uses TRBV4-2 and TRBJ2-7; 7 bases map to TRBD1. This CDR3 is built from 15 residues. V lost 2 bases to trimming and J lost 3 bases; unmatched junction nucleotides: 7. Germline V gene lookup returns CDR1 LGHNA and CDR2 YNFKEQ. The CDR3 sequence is CASSQSTGVYYEQYF. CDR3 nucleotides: TGTGCCAGCAGCCAAAGTACAGGGGTTTACTACGAGCAGTACTTC.

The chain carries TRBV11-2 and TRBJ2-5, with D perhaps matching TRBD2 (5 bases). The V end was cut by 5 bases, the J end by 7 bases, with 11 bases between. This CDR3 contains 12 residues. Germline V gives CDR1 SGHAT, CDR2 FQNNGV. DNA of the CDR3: TGTGCCAGCAGCCGAATACTAGGGACCCAGTACTTC. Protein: CASSRILGTQYF.

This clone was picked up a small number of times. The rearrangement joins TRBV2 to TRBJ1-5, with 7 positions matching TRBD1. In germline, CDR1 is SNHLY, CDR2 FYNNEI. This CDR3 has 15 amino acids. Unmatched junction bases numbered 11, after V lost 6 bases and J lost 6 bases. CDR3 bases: TGTGCCAGCAGCAGAACAGGGGTTTTGGCTCAGCCCCAGCATTTT. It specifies CASSRTGVLAQPQHF.

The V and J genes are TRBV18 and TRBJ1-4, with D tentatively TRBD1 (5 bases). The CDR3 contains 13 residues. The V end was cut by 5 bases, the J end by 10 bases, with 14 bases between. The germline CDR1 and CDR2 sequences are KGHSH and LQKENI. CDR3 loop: CASSLDGGGKLFF. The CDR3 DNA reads TGTGCCAGCTCATTGGATGGCGGGGGAAAACTGTTTTTT. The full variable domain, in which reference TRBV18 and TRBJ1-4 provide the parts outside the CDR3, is NAGVMQNPRHLVRRRGQEARLRCSPMKGHSHVYWYRQLPEEGLKFMVYLQKENIIDESGMPKERFSAEFPKEGPSILRIQQVVRGDSAAYFCASSLDGGGKLFFGSGTQLSVL.

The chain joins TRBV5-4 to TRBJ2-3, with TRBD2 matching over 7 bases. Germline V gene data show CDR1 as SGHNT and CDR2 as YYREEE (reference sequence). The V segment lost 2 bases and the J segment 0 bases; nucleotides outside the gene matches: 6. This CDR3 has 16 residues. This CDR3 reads CASSLGTKGSTDTQYF. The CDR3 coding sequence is TGTGCCAGCAGCTTAGGGACTAAAGGAAGCACAGATACGCAGTATTTT.

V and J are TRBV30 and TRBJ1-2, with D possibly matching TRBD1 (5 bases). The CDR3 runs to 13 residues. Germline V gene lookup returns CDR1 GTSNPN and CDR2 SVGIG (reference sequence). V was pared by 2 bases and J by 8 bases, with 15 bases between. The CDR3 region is CAWSLLGLAGYTF. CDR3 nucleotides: TGTGCCTGGAGTCTTCTGGGGCTGGCCGGCTACACCTTC.

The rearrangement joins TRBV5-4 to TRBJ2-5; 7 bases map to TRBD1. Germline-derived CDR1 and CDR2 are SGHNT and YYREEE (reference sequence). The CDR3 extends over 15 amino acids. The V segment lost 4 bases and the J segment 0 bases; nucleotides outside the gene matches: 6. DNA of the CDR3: TGTGCCAGCAGCGCCGCGGACAGGTACCAAGAGACCCAGTACTTC. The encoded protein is CASSAADRYQETQYF.

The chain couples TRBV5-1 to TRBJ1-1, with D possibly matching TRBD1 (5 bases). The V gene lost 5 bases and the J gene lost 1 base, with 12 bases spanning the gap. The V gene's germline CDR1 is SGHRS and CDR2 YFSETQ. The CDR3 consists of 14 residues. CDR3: CASSYDSQNTEAFF. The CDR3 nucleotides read TGCGCCAGCAGTTACGACAGCCAGAACACTGAAGCTTTCTTT.

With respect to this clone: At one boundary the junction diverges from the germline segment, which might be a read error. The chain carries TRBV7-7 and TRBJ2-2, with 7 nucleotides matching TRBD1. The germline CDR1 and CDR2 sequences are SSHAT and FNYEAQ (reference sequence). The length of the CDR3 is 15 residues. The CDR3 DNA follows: TGTGCTAGCAGCTTAAGGGGGCGAAGCACCGGGGAGCTGTTTTTT. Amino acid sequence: CASSLRGRSTGELFF.

The CDR3 DNA is TGTGCCAGCAGGTCCCGGGACAGGGTTTACTATGGCTACACCTTC. Translation gives CASRSRDRVYYGYTF. The chain couples TRBV6-5 to TRBJ1-2; 9 bases match TRBD1. The germline CDR1 and CDR2 sequences are MNHEY and SVGAGI. The CDR3 is made up of 15 amino acids. Germline trimming cut 6 bases from V and 3 bases from J; bases unmatched to any gene: 8.

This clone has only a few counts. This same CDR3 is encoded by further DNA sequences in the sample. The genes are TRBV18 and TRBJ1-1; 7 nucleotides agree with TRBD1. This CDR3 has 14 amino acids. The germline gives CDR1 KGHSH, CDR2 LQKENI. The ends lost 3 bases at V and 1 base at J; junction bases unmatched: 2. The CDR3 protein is CASSPGTANTEAFF. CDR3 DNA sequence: TGTGCCAGCTCACCTGGGACAGCGAACACTGAAGCTTTCTTT. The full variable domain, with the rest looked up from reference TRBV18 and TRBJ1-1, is NAGVMQNPRHLVRRRGQEARLRCSPMKGHSHVYWYRQLPEEGLKFMVYLQKENIIDESGMPKERFSAEFPKEGPSILRIQQVVRGDSAAYFCASSPGTANTEAFFGQGTRLTVV.

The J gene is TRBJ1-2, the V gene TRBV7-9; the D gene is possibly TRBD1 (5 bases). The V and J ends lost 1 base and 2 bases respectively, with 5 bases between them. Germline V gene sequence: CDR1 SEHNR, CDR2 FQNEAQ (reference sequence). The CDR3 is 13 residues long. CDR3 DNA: TGTGCCAGCAGCTTAGGACAGAACTATGGCTACACCTTC. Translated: CASSLGQNYGYTF. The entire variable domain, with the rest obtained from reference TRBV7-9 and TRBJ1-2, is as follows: DTGVSQNPRHKITKRGQNVTFRCDPISEHNRLYWYRQTLGQGPEFLTYFQNEAQLEKSRLLSDRFSAERPKGSFSTLEIQRTEQGDSAMYLCASSLGQNYGYTFGSGTRLTVV.

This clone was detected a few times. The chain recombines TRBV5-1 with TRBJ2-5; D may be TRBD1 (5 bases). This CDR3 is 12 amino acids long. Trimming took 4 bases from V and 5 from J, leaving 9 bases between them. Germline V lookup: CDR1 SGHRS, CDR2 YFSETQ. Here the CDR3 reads CASSDQGETQYF. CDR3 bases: TGCGCCAGCAGCGACCAGGGCGAGACCCAGTACTTC.